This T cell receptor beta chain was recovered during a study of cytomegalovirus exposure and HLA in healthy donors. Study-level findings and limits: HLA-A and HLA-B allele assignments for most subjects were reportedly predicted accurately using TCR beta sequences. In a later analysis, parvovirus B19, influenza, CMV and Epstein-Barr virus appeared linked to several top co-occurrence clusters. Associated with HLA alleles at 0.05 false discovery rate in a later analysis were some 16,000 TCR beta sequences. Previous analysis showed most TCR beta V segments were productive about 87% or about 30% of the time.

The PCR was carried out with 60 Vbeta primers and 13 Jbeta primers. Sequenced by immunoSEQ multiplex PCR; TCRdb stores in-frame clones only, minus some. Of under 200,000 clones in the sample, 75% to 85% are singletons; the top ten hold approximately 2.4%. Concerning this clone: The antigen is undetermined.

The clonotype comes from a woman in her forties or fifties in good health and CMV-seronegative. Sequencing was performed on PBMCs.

CDR3 sequence: CASSLVGQQNTGELFF. CDR3 sequence (DNA): TGTGCCAGCAGCTTAGTTGGGCAGCAGAACACCGGGGAGCTGTTTTTT. The rearrangement joins TRBV11-2 to TRBJ2-2, with D unclear. Germline CDR1 SGHAT, CDR2 FQNNGV. The V end lost 1 base, the J end lost 1 base, and 10 bases lay between the germline ends. This CDR3 is 16 amino acids long.